This TCR beta chain was identified in a study of blood T cell repertoires in COVID-19. About the study: Samples representing acute and convalescent COVID-19 were sourced from the United States, Italy and Spain. From T cells, B-cell-depleted T cells, or PBMCs came the material, which was cDNA or gDNA.

Germline CDR1 and CDR2: LNHDA and SQIVND (reference sequence). V shed 6 bases and J shed 6 bases, with 11 bases lying between them. The CDR3 is made up of 12 amino acids. Under the authors' procedure: Nucleated cell counts were estimated from reference gene primer amplification. The table came from immunoSEQ multiplex PCR; TCRdb's copy has only in-frame clones and leaves some out. Clonal size and the V and J genes are those of that table, whereas D and trimming came from the DNA. This sample has more than 85,000 clones, with about 79% found just once. Sequencing was performed on peripheral blood. The rearrangement joins TRBV19 to TRBJ1-1, with D perhaps matching TRBD1 (5 bases). The sequence was obtained from a woman of 80 years or more with active or convalescent COVID-19. CDR3 residues: CASSSRVSEAFF. Written as DNA, the CDR3 is TGTGCCAGTAGCAGCAGGGTATCTGAAGCTTTCTTT.